Described below is a single T cell receptor (beta chain) sequence and its context. The antigen is not known. Treatment meaning: oral pan-JAK inhibitor, 5-10 mg twice daily. Peripheral blood and lesional scalp punch biopsies were taken from alopecia areata patients. Following RNA extraction, reverse transcription yielded cDNA that acted as the sequencing template. Produced via immunoSEQ multiplex PCR; TCRdb's table is partial and in-frame only. The table shows roughly 6,100 clones, with around 62% occurring only once. The sample originates from a study of CD8+ T cells in alopecia areata. The study's findings and limits: Elevated clonality characterized lesional scalp relative to normal scalp, particularly in alopecia totalis/universalis. Scalp sequencing captures resident alphabeta T cells of normal skin too.

The V and J ends lost 4 bases and 11 bases respectively, with 17 bases between them. The CDR3 consists of 12 residues. Germline V gene lookup returns CDR1 SQVTM and CDR2 ANQGSEA. The sequence was collected from a human donor with alopecia areata. The sample was skin, taken around week 30, from a patient treated with tofacitinib. This rearrangement joins TRBV29-1 to TRBJ1-1; D not resolved. The CDR3 region is CSVGRDLDGAFF. The DNA for the CDR3 is TGCAGCGTTGGAAGGGATCTGGACGGGGCTTTCTTT. The complete variable domain, with remaining parts taken from reference TRBV29-1 and TRBJ1-1, reads SAVISQKPSRDICQRGTSLTIQCQVDSQVTMMFWYRQQPGQSLTLIATANQGSEATYESGFVIDKFPISRPNLTFSTLTVSNMSPEDSSIYLCSVGRDLDGAFFGQGTRLTVV.